This paragraph covers one TCR beta chain sequence. Generated by immunoSEQ multiplex PCR, the TCRdb table keeps only in-frame clones and is missing some. The table shows around 1,100,000 clones, with about 72% occurring only once. This entry belongs to a study of shared clonotypes between healthy human individuals. The TCR comes from a man younger than 30 in good health. Some clones in this sample may be carry-over from other donors' samples. The sequencing sample was made of memory CD4+ T cells from PBMCs. As to subset: CD45RA-negative fraction.

The CDR3 bases are TGCGCCAGCAGCTTGGCCCTAGGGTACCAAGAGACCCAGTACTTC. Translating it yields CASSLALGYQETQYF. The V gene is TRBV5-1, the J gene TRBJ2-5; D ambiguous. The CDR3 is made up of 15 amino acids. Germline V gene lookup returns CDR1 SGHRS and CDR2 YFSETQ. V was shortened by 0 bases and J by 0 bases, with 9 bases between the two germline ends. Looking up the rest from reference TRBV5-1 and TRBJ2-5 gives the full variable domain: KAGVTQTPRYLIKTRGQQVTLSCSPISGHRSVSWYQQTPGQGLQFLFEYFSETQRNKGNFPGRFSGRQFSNSRSEMNVSTLELGDSALYLCASSLALGYQETQYFGPGTRLLVL.